The 18 T cell receptor beta chains given below trace back to one sample, sequenced in a study of T cell responses to AZD1222 COVID-19 vaccine. The method was immunoSEQ multiplex PCR; TCRdb's version includes in-frame clones alone and lacks a portion of them. The sample consists of 90,000 to 150,000 clones, approximately 90% of them appearing once. The sequencing used peripheral blood, collected on day 0 of AZD1222 vaccination. Receptor source: an adult in good health.

This chain joins TRBV13 and TRBJ2-7, with 7 positions matching TRBD2. From germline, CDR1 is PRHDT and CDR2 FYEKMQ (reference sequence). The J segment lost 2 bases and the V segment lost 7 bases, leaving 5 bases of the junction unmatched. The CDR3 loop spans 13 amino acids. The DNA for the CDR3 is TGTGCCAGCACAGCGGGACGTACCTACGAGCAGTACTTC. It codes for CASTAGRTYEQYF.

The rearrangement uses TRBV10-1 and TRBJ2-3; tentative D call: TRBD2 (7 bases). In germline, CDR1 is WNHNN, CDR2 SYGVQD (reference sequence). The germline V and J ends were trimmed by 7 bases and 1 base, with 15 bases remaining between them. The CDR3 runs 15 residues. The CDR3 DNA reads TGCGCCAGCAACGATCAAGGGGGGGGCACAGATACGCAGTATTTT. It is translated as CASNDQGGGTDTQYF.

DNA for the CDR3: TGTGCCAGCAGCCCTAGGGCAGCCCATAGCAATCAGCCCCAGCATTTT. Amino acids: CASSPRAAHSNQPQHF. The chain has TRBV6-6 and TRBJ1-5; D is ambiguous. V lost 6 bases and J lost 0, with 15 bases in between. CDR1 and CDR2 (germline): MNHNY, SVGAGI (reference sequence). The CDR3 is 16 amino acids.

V and J are TRBV5-1 and TRBJ1-6; 9 bases agree with TRBD1. CDR3 length: 17 amino acids. Germline lookup yields CDR1 SGHRS and CDR2 YFSETQ. V shed 5 bases, J shed 1 base, and the junction held 7 bases outside the gene matches. CDR3 bases: TGCGCCAGCAGTACCACGGGACAGGGATCCTATAATTCACCCCTCCACTTT. It yields the protein CASSTTGQGSYNSPLHF. Full variable domain (rest looked up from reference TRBV5-1 and TRBJ1-6): KAGVTQTPRYLIKTRGQQVTLSCSPISGHRSVSWYQQTPGQGLQFLFEYFSETQRNKGNFPGRFSGRQFSNSRSEMNVSTLELGDSALYLCASSTTGQGSYNSPLHFGNGTRLTVT.

The rearrangement links TRBV28 to TRBJ1-1, with a possible D match to TRBD1 (6 bases). V gave up 4 bases and J gave up 2 bases, with 17 bases separating them. Germline CDR1 and CDR2: MDHEN and SYDVKM. The CDR3 is 16 amino acids. This CDR3 is CASSSNVWGGNTEAFF. CDR3 DNA sequence: TGTGCCAGCAGTTCAAACGTGTGGGGGGGCAACACTGAAGCTTTCTTT.

The rearrangement joins TRBV15 to TRBJ1-5; D unresolved. Germline V lookup: CDR1 LNHNV, CDR2 YYDKDF (reference sequence). This CDR3 has 15 residues. Trimming shortened V by 0 bases and J by 2 bases, and 8 bases separated the two germline ends. The CDR3 bases are TGTGCCACCAGCAGAGATCTGATGGGCAATCAGCCCCAGCATTTT. This translates into CATSRDLMGNQPQHF.

The gene calls are TRBV11-2 and TRBJ1-1; D is possibly TRBD1 (5 bases). CDR1 is SGHAT, CDR2 FQNNGV, per germline. This CDR3 contains 15 residues. V lost 4 bases and J 0 bases, leaving 12 bases between the germline ends. The CDR3 protein is CASSWAGSMNTEAFF. DNA for the CDR3: TGTGCCAGCAGCTGGGCAGGGTCGATGAACACTGAAGCTTTCTTT.

The rearrangement joins TRBV5-1 to TRBJ2-1; no reliable D call. Germline lookup yields CDR1 SGHRS and CDR2 YFSETQ. The V and J ends lost 1 base and 1 base respectively, with 12 bases between them. The CDR3 consists of 16 residues. CDR3 sequence (DNA): TGCGCCAGCAGCTTGAGACCCACCGTTTCCTACAATGAGCAGTTCTTC. It is translated as CASSLRPTVSYNEQFF.

The chain uses TRBV2 and TRBJ2-2; 9 bases line up with TRBD2. The V and J ends lost 6 bases and 6 bases, in that order; junction bases with no gene match: 8. This CDR3 is 15 amino acids long. The germline gives CDR1 SNHLY, CDR2 FYNNEI. CDR3 nucleotide sequence: TGTGCCAGCAGCCACGGCGGGGGGGCCGCCGGGGAGCTGTTTTTT. Its translation: CASSHGGGAAGELFF.

The CDR3 is CASSGTAAGNTIYF. Written as DNA, the CDR3 is TGTGCCAGTAGCGGGACAGCTGCTGGAAACACCATATATTTT. This chain connects TRBV19 to TRBJ1-3; TRBD1 matches at 7 bases. The CDR3 length is 14 residues. The germline CDR1 and CDR2 sequences are LNHDA and SQIVND (reference sequence). V was pared by 6 bases and J by 2 bases, with 4 bases of the junction left unmatched.

The gene calls are TRBV27 and TRBJ1-2; 9 positions match TRBD1. The CDR3 is 15 residues long. The ends lost 4 bases at V and 8 bases at J; junction bases unmatched: 11. Germline assignment: CDR1 MNHEY and CDR2 SMNVEV (reference sequence). CDR3 DNA: TGTGCCAGCAGTTCCGTCGCGGGACAGGGACGGGGCTACACCTTC. Protein sequence: CASSSVAGQGRGYTF.

The gene calls are TRBV6-4 and TRBJ2-5; the D gene is possibly TRBD1 (5 bases). The CDR3 contains 11 residues. CDR1 MRHNA and CDR2 SNTAGT come from the germline V gene. The CDR3 loop reads CSGHYEETQYF. CDR3 nucleotides: TGTTCAGGGCATTACGAAGAGACCCAGTACTTC.

This chain's CDR3 is CASRVSYNSPLHF. As DNA, the CDR3 is TGTGCCAGCCGAGTCTCCTATAATTCACCCCTCCACTTT. The chain joins TRBV6-4 to TRBJ1-6; D is uncertain. V lost 8 bases, J lost 0 bases, and 5 bases lay in between. Per germline, CDR1 MRHNA and CDR2 SNTAGT. This CDR3 is built from 13 residues.

This clone occurred once. The chain is built from TRBV2 and TRBJ1-6; D is ambiguous. The CDR3 loop spans 12 amino acids. With 2 bases removed from V and 9 bases from J, the gap between germline ends came to 5 bases. Germline V gene lookup returns CDR1 SNHLY and CDR2 FYNNEI. CDR3 in amino acids: CASSEYVSPLHF. CDR3 bases: TGTGCCAGCAGTGAATATGTTTCACCCCTCCACTTT.

The V call is TRBV5-1, the J call TRBJ1-2; 8 bases match TRBD1. Germline values: CDR1 SGHRS, CDR2 YFSETQ. CDR3 size: 16 residues. V dropped 2 bases and J dropped 4; count of bases not matched to a gene: 10. The CDR3 is CASSFDRGSDGYGYTF. The CDR3 bases are TGCGCCAGCAGCTTTGACAGGGGTTCGGATGGCTATGGCTACACCTTC.

This CDR3 is CASSSALPGQGEQYF. The DNA of the CDR3 is TGCGCCAGCAGCTCCGCTCTACCTGGACAGGGCGAGCAGTACTTC. The rearrangement links TRBV5-1 to TRBJ2-7; TRBD1 matches 8 bases. J was trimmed by 6 bases and V by 3 bases; bases with no gene match: 11. Germline-derived CDR1 and CDR2 are SGHRS and YFSETQ. This CDR3 comprises 15 residues.

V usage is TRBV11-2 and J usage is TRBJ1-3; 8 nucleotides agree with TRBD1. The ends lost 8 bases at V and 2 bases at J; junction bases unmatched: 5. CDR3 length equals 14 residues. Germline loops: CDR1 SGHAT, CDR2 FQNNGV. Here the CDR3 reads CASLPQGAGNTIYF. In nucleotides, the CDR3 is TGTGCCAGCTTACCACAGGGGGCTGGAAACACCATATATTTT.

The chain carries TRBV20-1 and TRBJ2-5; D uncertain. Trimming shortened V by 4 bases and J by 2 bases, and 2 bases separated the two germline ends. This CDR3 is built from 10 residues. The V gene's germline CDR1 is DFQATT and CDR2 SNEGSKA (reference sequence). CDR3 region: CSAIQETQYF. As DNA, the CDR3 is TGCAGTGCTATTCAAGAGACCCAGTACTTC.